This TCR beta chain was retrieved from a study of blood T cell repertoires in COVID-19. The wider study: PBMCs, B-cell-depleted T cells, or T cells were the source of the cDNA or gDNA that made up the material.

The method was immunoSEQ multiplex PCR; TCRdb's version includes in-frame clones alone and lacks a portion of them. The sample has over 200,000 clones, roughly 80% seen once. Sequenced sample: peripheral blood. The TCR sequence derives from a human donor in a cohort sampled during active COVID-19.

The CDR3 nucleotides are TGTGCCAGCCTCACAGGGGGGGAGACTGAAGCTTTCTTT. It yields the protein CASLTGGETEAFF. The chain is built from TRBV28 and TRBJ1-1, with 8 bases lining up with TRBD1. The CDR3 extends over 13 amino acids. V lost 8 bases and J lost 5; bases outside the gene matches: 7. Germline CDR1 and CDR2: MDHEN and SYDVKM.